The 31 T cell receptor beta chains reported below all come from one sample, sequenced in a study of radiotherapy plus CTLA-4 blockade in lung cancer. Repertoires were generated with immunoSEQ multiplex PCR, while TCRdb's copy carries only in-frame clones and drops some. The table shows 55,000 to 65,000 clones, with 65% to 85% occurring only once. Here the sequenced sample was peripheral blood, taken from a patient treated with radiotherapy plus ipilimumab. These TCRs come from a human donor with non-small cell lung cancer who had a complete response to radiotherapy plus ipilimumab.

This clone has just one count. This chain connects TRBV11-2 to TRBJ1-1; 8 bases agree with TRBD1. In germline, CDR1 is SGHAT, CDR2 FQNNGV. The junction had 5 bases not matched to a gene; V was cut back by 5 bases and J by 6 bases. This CDR3 spans 13 amino acids. The CDR3 region is CASSPDRGPEAFF. As DNA, the CDR3 is TGTGCCAGCAGCCCAGACAGGGGACCTGAAGCTTTCTTT. The whole variable domain, remainder taken from reference TRBV11-2 and TRBJ1-1, is EAGVAQSPRYKIIEKRQSVAFWCNPISGHATLYWYQQILGQGPKLLIQFQNNGVVDDSQLPKDRFSAERLKGVDSTLKIQPAKLEDSAVYLCASSPDRGPEAFFGQGTRLTVV.

There are a few counts of this clone. The rearrangement links TRBV21-1 to TRBJ2-7; the table names TRBD1, a call not compared with the DNA. TRBV21-1 is a documented pseudogene. CDR3 length: 17 amino acids. DNA for the CDR3: TGTGCCAGCAGCAGTAAGGGACAGCTCGGGCCTACCTACGAGCAGTACTTC. It encodes CASSSKGQLGPTYEQYF.

This chain links TRBV5-1 with TRBJ1-2, with TRBD1 identical over 7 bases. Germline V gene sequence: CDR1 SGHRS, CDR2 YFSETQ. The CDR3 extends over 15 amino acids. With 4 bases clipped from V and 0 bases from J, the junction kept 6 bases outside the gene matches. CDR3 nucleotides: TGCGCCAGCAGCGAGTACAGGGGATCTAACTATGGCTACACCTTC. As protein: CASSEYRGSNYGYTF.

V is TRBV11-2 and J is TRBJ2-1, with no clear D. Germline CDR1 and CDR2: SGHAT and FQNNGV. The CDR3 is made up of 14 amino acids. V lost 2 bases and J lost 3, with 8 bases in between. The CDR3 sequence is CASSLSGFYNEQFF. CDR3 nucleotides: TGTGCCAGCAGCTTATCGGGTTTCTACAATGAGCAGTTCTTC.

CDR3 coding DNA: TGTGCCAGCCATAGCGGGGGGGCCGTCTTAGATACGCAGTATTTT. Translated: CASHSGGAVLDTQYF. The chain couples TRBV7-2 to TRBJ2-3; 11 bases align to TRBD2. Trimming cost V 8 bases and J 5 bases; bases outside gene matches: 9. Germline CDR1 and CDR2: SGHTA and FQGNSA. This CDR3 comprises 15 residues.

The rearrangement joins TRBV7-2 to TRBJ1-1, with 7 bases that match TRBD1. The CDR3 is made up of 14 amino acids. From germline, CDR1 is SGHTA and CDR2 FQGNSA. J lost 3 bases, V lost 5 bases, and 6 bases had no gene match. The CDR3 here is CASSGRQGYTEAFF. Written as DNA, the CDR3 is TGTGCCAGCAGCGGACGACAGGGATACACTGAAGCTTTCTTT.

The chain is built from TRBV18 and TRBJ2-2; unclear D gene. This CDR3 has 19 amino acids. Trimming took off 3 bases at V and 0 bases at J, with 20 bases between the two ends. Germline V gene data show CDR1 as KGHSH and CDR2 as LQKENI. CDR3 sequence (DNA): TGTGCCAGCTCACCGCGGCTAGGCCTTCTCGAGACGAACACCGGGGAGCTGTTTTTT. It codes for CASSPRLGLLETNTGELFF.

The V and J genes are TRBV2 and TRBJ1-2; no clear D. The CDR3 is 14 amino acids. V lost 3 bases and J lost 8, with 16 bases in between. Germline-derived CDR1 and CDR2 are SNHLY and FYNNEI. The CDR3 loop is CASSDLGLVIGYTF. CDR3 nucleotides: TGTGCCAGCAGTGACCTTGGACTCGTTATCGGCTACACCTTC.

The chain uses TRBV19 and TRBJ2-1; possible D gene TRBD2, 5 bases. This CDR3 comprises 13 residues. Germline CDR1 reads LNHDA; CDR2 reads SQIVND (reference sequence). Deletions cut 5 bases from V and 10 bases from J, with 15 bases between. This CDR3 reads CASSPPTPGEQFF. CDR3 nucleotides: TGTGCCAGTAGTCCTCCGACACCGGGAGAGCAGTTCTTC.

The rearrangement links TRBV4-3 to TRBJ1-4, with D maybe TRBD1 (5 bases). CDR3 length: 15 amino acids. CDR1 is LGHNA and CDR2 is YSLEER in the germline V gene. Deletions cut 0 bases from V and 3 bases from J, with 8 bases between. The CDR3 region has the DNA TGCGCCAGCAGCCAAGAGTGGGGCCCTAATGAAAAACTGTTTTTT. Its translation is CASSQEWGPNEKLFF.

In this sample, this clone turned up a few times. The chain has TRBV7-2 and TRBJ1-1, with 8 bases that match TRBD1. The CDR3 runs to 15 residues. Germline V lookup: CDR1 SGHTA, CDR2 FQGNSA. V was pared by 5 bases and J by 4 bases, with 9 bases of the junction left unmatched. The CDR3 loop reads CASSRLGQGGTEAFF. CDR3 bases: TGTGCCAGCAGCCGGCTAGGACAGGGTGGCACTGAAGCTTTCTTT.

This chain links TRBV5-4 with TRBJ1-6; perhaps TRBD1 as D (6 bases). Germline assignment: CDR1 SGHNT and CDR2 YYREEE (reference sequence). There are 16 residues in the CDR3. Trimming shortened V by 0 bases and J by 4 bases, and 11 bases separated the two germline ends. CDR3 in DNA: TGTGCCAGCAGCTTGGATCCAGGGGCTTATAATTCACCCCTCCACTTT. Translated: CASSLDPGAYNSPLHF.

The chain has TRBV5-1 and TRBJ2-1; maybe TRBD2 (8 bases). The V end lost 0 bases, the J end lost 3 bases, and 28 bases lay between the germline ends. Germline CDR1 reads SGHRS; CDR2 reads YFSETQ. The CDR3 sequence is 21 residues long. CDR3 in amino acids: CASSLVGGATSGGLSYNEQFF. In DNA, the CDR3 is TGCGCCAGCAGCTTGGTAGGGGGCGCAACCAGCGGGGGACTTAGCTACAATGAGCAGTTCTTC.

V is TRBV6-5 and J is TRBJ2-4; 9 bases line up with TRBD1. This CDR3 region has 13 residues. Germline values: CDR1 MNHEY, CDR2 SVGAGI. The V segment lost 10 bases and the J segment 6 bases; nucleotides outside the gene matches: 7. This chain's CDR3 is CAILDRGGNIQYF. The CDR3 DNA is TGTGCCATCCTCGACAGGGGGGGAAACATTCAGTACTTC.

This chain joins TRBV5-1 and TRBJ2-7, with TRBD1 identical over 8 bases. Trimming cost V 4 bases and J 3 bases; bases outside gene matches: 9. This CDR3 is 15 amino acids long. The germline V gene has CDR1 SGHRS and CDR2 YFSETQ. CDR3 nucleotide sequence: TGCGCCAGCAGCCCCCACTGGACAGGGCTCTACGAGCAGTACTTC. It codes for CASSPHWTGLYEQYF.

This clone appeared a few times. This chain connects TRBV6-6 to TRBJ2-1; D uncertain. CDR3 size: 15 residues. CDR1 and CDR2 (germline): MNHNY, SVGAGI (reference sequence). V lost 5 bases and J 0 bases, leaving 11 bases between the germline ends. CDR3 nucleotides: TGTGCCAGCAGTCCGCCAGGTAGCTCCTACAATGAGCAGTTCTTC. This gives the protein CASSPPGSSYNEQFF.

This chain connects TRBV27 to TRBJ2-3, with a weak D call TRBD2 (6 bases). Germline V gene data show CDR1 as MNHEY and CDR2 as SMNVEV (reference sequence). Trimming removed 4 bases at V and 0 bases at J, with 11 bases between. This CDR3 is built from 15 residues. CDR3 protein: CASSSYSGSTDTQYF. The CDR3 DNA reads as TGTGCCAGCAGTTCTTATAGCGGTAGCACAGATACGCAGTATTTT.

This sequence joins TRBV30 and TRBJ2-1; weak D call: TRBD2 (5 bases). Trimming shortened V by 8 bases and J by 7 bases, and 15 bases separated the two germline ends. From germline, CDR1 is GTSNPN and CDR2 SVGIG (reference sequence). The CDR3 consists of 12 residues. CDR3 nucleotide sequence: TGTGCCGAGAACCGGGGTCCTAATGAGCAGTTCTTC. It yields the protein CAENRGPNEQFF.

J is TRBJ2-4 and V is TRBV9; 10 positions match TRBD1. V was pared by 4 bases and J by 7 bases, with 5 bases of the junction left unmatched. The CDR3 spans 14 residues. Germline values: CDR1 SGDLS, CDR2 YYNGEE. The CDR3: CASSPTTGGNIQYF. The CDR3 DNA follows: TGTGCCAGCAGCCCAACGACAGGGGGCAACATTCAGTACTTC.

This chain links TRBV19 with TRBJ1-6, with 7 bases identical to TRBD1. The V segment lost 3 bases and the J segment 6 bases; nucleotides outside the gene matches: 5. The CDR3 has 15 amino acids. Germline V lookup: CDR1 LNHDA, CDR2 SQIVND (reference sequence). The CDR3: CASSIRDSSNSPLHF. The CDR3 nucleotides are TGTGCCAGTAGTATCCGGGACAGCTCTAATTCACCCCTCCACTTT.

This chain connects TRBV27 to TRBJ2-2; 7 nucleotides agree with TRBD2. Germline V gene data show CDR1 as MNHEY and CDR2 as SMNVEV (reference sequence). This CDR3 spans 18 amino acids. Trimming cost V 4 bases and J 9 bases; bases outside gene matches: 20. The CDR3 coding sequence is TGTGCCAGCAGTTCCCCCCCCTCCGCGGGAGAGGTTAGCAGGGAGCTGTTTTTT. This gives the protein CASSSPPSAGEVSRELFF.

The chain combines TRBV28 with TRBJ1-1, with D possibly being TRBD1 (5 bases). V lost 6 bases and J 3 bases, leaving 11 bases between the germline ends. Germline-derived CDR1 and CDR2 are MDHEN and SYDVKM. The CDR3 runs 13 residues. CDR3 residues: CASRSGYDTEAFF. CDR3 DNA sequence: TGTGCCAGCAGGTCAGGGTATGACACTGAAGCTTTCTTT. Full variable domain (rest looked up from reference TRBV28 and TRBJ1-1): DVKVTQSSRYLVKRTGEKVFLECVQDMDHENMFWYRQDPGLGLRLIYFSYDVKMKEKGDIPEGYSVSREKKERFSLILESASTNQTSMYLCASRSGYDTEAFFGQGTRLTVV.

The chain combines TRBV4-1 with TRBJ2-3, with 12 nucleotides matching TRBD2. J was trimmed by 3 bases and V by 0 bases; bases with no gene match: 4. Germline V gene sequence: CDR1 MGHRA, CDR2 YSYEKL. The CDR3 sequence is 17 residues long. CDR3 in DNA: TGCGCCAGCAGCCAAGAGCCTAGCGGGGGGGCAACAGATACGCAGTATTTT. This encodes CASSQEPSGGATDTQYF.

The chain combines TRBV5-8 with TRBJ1-4; unclear D gene. The CDR3 has 14 residues. V lost 1 base and J 7 bases, leaving 11 bases between the germline ends. Germline V gene sequence: CDR1 SGHTS, CDR2 YDEGEE. CDR3 sequence reads: CASSLIGVGEKLFF. The CDR3 coding sequence is TGTGCCAGCAGCTTGATCGGGGTCGGTGAAAAACTGTTTTTT.

Regarding this clone: An end of the junction does not agree with germline; a read error may underlie this. The rearrangement joins TRBV7-7 to TRBJ2-5, with 10 bases matching TRBD2. The V gene's germline CDR1 is SSHAT and CDR2 FNYEAQ (reference sequence). This CDR3 spans 15 amino acids. CDR3 in amino acids: CASSLGQREGVTQYF. CDR3 sequence (DNA): TGTGCTAGCAGCTTAGGCCAGCGGGAGGGTGTGACCCAGTACTTC.

J is TRBJ2-1 and V is TRBV7-9, with TRBD1 identical over 10 bases. The V gene end was trimmed by 5 bases and the J gene end by 14 bases; junction bases not matched to a gene: 9. Germline lookup yields CDR1 SEHNR and CDR2 FQNEAQ (reference sequence). This CDR3 region has 13 residues. The CDR3 loop is CASSHIRQGAEFF. Written as DNA, the CDR3 is TGTGCCAGCAGCCACATCCGACAGGGGGCGGAGTTCTTC.

This rearrangement joins TRBV10-1 to TRBJ2-3; TRBD2 aligns across 9 bases. V trimming: 4 bases; J trimming: 5 bases; junction bases outside the gene matches: 4. This CDR3 has 14 amino acids. CDR1 and CDR2 from the germline V gene are WNHNN and SYGVQD (reference sequence). The CDR3 sequence: CASSGASGVDTQYF. The CDR3 bases are TGCGCCAGCAGTGGGGCTAGCGGGGTAGATACGCAGTATTTT.

The rearrangement joins TRBV9 to TRBJ2-3; TRBD2 aligns across 7 bases. V lost 0 bases, J lost 2 bases, and 15 bases stayed unmatched. Germline CDR1 and CDR2: SGDLS and YYNGEE. This CDR3 has 19 residues. DNA for the CDR3: TGTGCCAGCAGCGTAGGGGGGGGTTTCCTAGGTCGGGTCACAGATACGCAGTATTTT. This translates into CASSVGGGFLGRVTDTQYF.

V is TRBV5-4 and J is TRBJ1-4, with 9 bases that match TRBD1. The CDR3 consists of 16 residues. Per germline, CDR1 SGHNT and CDR2 YYREEE (reference sequence). The V segment lost 4 bases and the J segment 7 bases; nucleotides outside the gene matches: 11. The CDR3 sequence: CASSPGGQGFGEKLFF. CDR3 in DNA: TGTGCCAGCAGCCCAGGGGGACAGGGTTTTGGTGAAAAACTGTTTTTT.

This clone has a single count. This chain joins TRBV27 and TRBJ2-2; the D gene is possibly TRBD1 (6 bases). From germline, CDR1 is MNHEY and CDR2 SMNVEV (reference sequence). This CDR3 is 16 amino acids long. V lost 4 bases to trimming and J lost 6 bases, with 18 bases between them. The CDR3 protein is CASSWGHAAGAGELFF. CDR3 DNA sequence: TGTGCCAGCAGTTGGGGTCATGCGGCAGGGGCCGGGGAGCTGTTTTTT.

Only a few counts were recorded for this clone. The chain employs TRBV6-5 and TRBJ1-4, with D perhaps matching TRBD1 (5 bases). V shed 5 bases and J shed 7 bases, with 11 bases lying between them. This CDR3 contains 13 residues. Germline V CDR1 and CDR2: MNHEY, SVGAGI. CDR3 in DNA: TGTGCCAGCAGTGAAGCAGGGTTTGAAAAACTGTTTTTT. Its protein is CASSEAGFEKLFF.